The clone carrying this T cell receptor beta chain was seen only a few times. The antigen remains undetermined. The data belong to a study of Graves' ophthalmopathy and Graves' hyperthyroidism. V dropped 6 bases and J dropped 9 bases, with 18 bases sitting between them. The CDR3 contains 13 residues. Ineligible for inclusion were patients with other autoimmune diseases, uncontrolled infections, pregnancy or lactation. Amplification of TCR beta CDR3 regions used RNA transcripts. Scientists carried out first-round RT-PCR using HTBI primers and then a second-round multiplex PCR. TCRdb analysed the multiplex PCR reads with MiXCR anew, one entry per CDR3 protein. The data contain more than 1,000,000 distinct CDR3 sequences, about two fifths of them singletons. Study-wide findings and caveats: The study's model predicted ophthalmopathy progression at approximately 71% sensitivity and 72% to 85% specificity. Ophthalmopathy cases were distinguished from stable hyperthyroidism by a 13-signature model, reaching 85% to 90% sensitivity and about 81% specificity.

The sequenced material came from peripheral blood or thyroid tissue (not recorded which). This TCR was sampled from an adult man with Graves' hyperthyroidism. The genes are TRBV12-3 or TRBV12-4 and TRBJ2-7; the D is unclear. The CDR3, as DNA: TGTGCCAGCAGCCTGGGTGATCCTCCGGGGCAGTACTTC. It encodes CASSLGDPPGQYF.